The 8 T cell receptor beta chains reported below all come from one sample, sequenced in a study of blood T cell repertoires in COVID-19. Clones were sequenced by immunoSEQ multiplex PCR, and TCRdb holds only the in-frame ones, with some missing. The sample holds 430,000 or so clones; 70% to 90% are singletons and the top ten take around 0.92%. The source material was peripheral blood. All receptors come from a man younger than 35 with COVID-19, enrolled during active disease.

The genes are TRBV2 and TRBJ2-2; 9 bases agree with TRBD2. The germline gives CDR1 SNHLY, CDR2 FYNNEI. This CDR3 is 16 amino acids long. J was trimmed by 5 bases and V by 5 bases; bases with no gene match: 9. The CDR3 is CASSQTSGGLTGELFF. CDR3 bases: TGTGCCAGCAGTCAGACTAGCGGAGGATTAACCGGGGAGCTGTTTTTT.

As for this clone: Other nucleotide sequences in the sample specify the same CDR3. The V call is TRBV5-1, the J call TRBJ2-5, with 8 bases identical to TRBD2. CDR1 and CDR2 (germline): SGHRS, YFSETQ. The junction had 0 bases not matched to a gene; V was cut back by 0 bases and J by 2 bases. The CDR3 has 14 residues. The CDR3 protein is CASSLAGGQETQYF. CDR3 DNA: TGCGCCAGCAGCTTGGCGGGAGGGCAAGAGACCCAGTACTTC.

This clone was counted only a few times. The chain combines TRBV30 with TRBJ2-7, with D possibly TRBD2 on 5 matching bases. In germline, CDR1 is GTSNPN, CDR2 SVGIG (reference sequence). V lost 8 bases to trimming and J lost 5 bases, with 10 bases between them. The CDR3 covers 10 residues. The CDR3 loop reads CAEGSHEQYF. The CDR3 bases are TGTGCCGAGGGTTCCCACGAGCAGTACTTC.

The genes are TRBV7-9 and TRBJ2-7, with D hard to call. This CDR3 has 13 amino acids. Trimming stripped 5 bases from V and 2 bases from J, with 10 bases between. In germline, CDR1 is SEHNR, CDR2 FQNEAQ (reference sequence). The CDR3 region has the DNA TGTGCCAGCAGCCCCCAACTTGCCTACGAGCAGTACTTC. It yields the protein CASSPQLAYEQYF.

The V gene is TRBV24-1, the J gene TRBJ2-2; TRBD2 agrees at 7 bases. V gave up 1 base and J gave up 2 bases; unmatched junction bases: 6. CDR1 and CDR2 from the germline V gene are KGHDR and SFDVKD. The CDR3 is 17 amino acids. The CDR3 spells CATSDFRLADNTGELFF. The CDR3 DNA reads TGTGCCACCAGTGATTTTCGCCTAGCGGATAACACCGGGGAGCTGTTTTTT.

The genes are TRBV11-2 and TRBJ1-1, with a tentative D call TRBD1 (5 bases). V shed 5 bases and J shed 3 bases, with 13 bases lying between them. The CDR3 spans 14 residues. Germline values: CDR1 SGHAT, CDR2 FQNNGV. The chain's CDR3 is CASSPAARDTEAFF. The CDR3 bases are TGTGCCAGCAGCCCCGCCGCCAGGGACACTGAAGCTTTCTTT.

V and J are TRBV28 and TRBJ1-2; 11 bases are a match to TRBD1. CDR3 length: 13 amino acids. V was pared by 2 bases and J by 11 bases, with 4 bases of the junction left unmatched. Germline assignment: CDR1 MDHEN and CDR2 SYDVKM. For the CDR3, the DNA is TGTGCCAGCAGTTTAGGGACAGGGGGTCGATACACCTTC. It is translated as CASSLGTGGRYTF.

Here the CDR3 reads CAWSPGTGAGNTIYF. Written as DNA, the CDR3 is TGTGCCTGGAGTCCCGGGACAGGTGCTGGAAACACCATATATTTT. This sequence joins TRBV30 and TRBJ1-3; 8 positions agree with TRBD1. After removal of 2 bases from V and 2 bases from J, the junction contained 5 bases not matched to a gene. The CDR3 loop spans 15 amino acids. Germline V gene lookup returns CDR1 GTSNPN and CDR2 SVGIG (reference sequence).